Presented here are 26 T cell receptor beta chains from one specimen sequenced in a study of T cell changes during pregnancy in multiple sclerosis (dated by TCRdb to about 2019). Receptors were amplified or captured by the immunoSEQ multiplex PCR assay. TCRdb limited this immuneACCESS table to in-frame rearrangements with V and J called. A share of clones is missing; checked studies link under half to unresolved V genes, and the rest is unexplained. The sample table contains about 53,000 clones; only one count was recorded for roughly 91% of them. Clones ranked in the top ten supply roughly 0.47% of the sample. The input for sequencing was CD4+ T cells from peripheral blood mononuclear cells, taken in the third trimester of pregnancy. All receptors derive from a female donor with multiple sclerosis, enrolled in a pregnancy study.

The rearrangement uses TRBV18 and TRBJ2-3, with 7 bases fitting TRBD2. This CDR3 comprises 14 residues. With 3 bases clipped from V and 6 bases from J, the junction kept 6 bases outside the gene matches. Germline values: CDR1 KGHSH, CDR2 LQKENI. The CDR3 here is CASSPPTSRDTQYF. The CDR3 DNA reads TGTGCCAGCTCACCCCCGACTAGCCGGGATACGCAGTATTTT.

This chain uses TRBV7-6 with TRBJ2-7; tentatively, D is TRBD1 (7 bases). Per the germline V gene, CDR1 is SGHVS and CDR2 is FNYEAQ. The ends were cut back, 5 bases at V and 3 bases at J, with 29 bases in the middle. The CDR3 covers 19 residues. CDR3 in amino acids: CASSLGITFGGTEGYEQYF. DNA for the CDR3: TGTGCCAGCAGCCTTGGAATAACCTTTGGAGGGACAGAGGGCTACGAGCAGTACTTC.

The chain employs TRBV5-4 and TRBJ1-5, with TRBD1 identical over 10 bases. Germline V lookup: CDR1 SGHNT, CDR2 YYREEE (reference sequence). The CDR3 consists of 15 residues. Germline trimming cut 4 bases from V and 5 bases from J; bases unmatched to any gene: 6. The CDR3 here is CASSPDRGLHQPQHF. The CDR3, as DNA: TGTGCCAGCAGCCCGGACAGGGGGTTACATCAGCCCCAGCATTTT.

The chain has TRBV15 and TRBJ2-1; the match to TRBD1 covers 8 bases. The CDR3 sequence is 14 residues long. Germline assignment: CDR1 LNHNV and CDR2 YYDKDF (reference sequence). The V segment lost 1 base and the J segment 9 bases; nucleotides outside the gene matches: 5. CDR3 in amino acids: CATSRGTGWSEQFF. In DNA, the CDR3 is TGTGCCACCAGCAGAGGGACAGGGTGGAGTGAGCAGTTCTTC.

This clone came up a few times. This chain connects TRBV9 to TRBJ1-1; possible D gene TRBD1, 6 bases. V dropped 3 bases and J dropped 0 bases, with 15 bases sitting between them. The germline CDR1 and CDR2 sequences are SGDLS and YYNGEE. The CDR3 consists of 16 residues. CDR3 bases: TGTGCCAGCAGCGCAGAGAGGGGGAACTTGAACACTGAAGCTTTCTTT. Translation gives CASSAERGNLNTEAFF.

Only one count was recorded for this clone. The chain has TRBV10-1 and TRBJ2-2; a possible D gene is TRBD1 (5 bases). The CDR3 is 13 amino acids. Germline V gives CDR1 WNHNN, CDR2 SYGVQD (reference sequence). Trimming shortened V by 6 bases and J by 4 bases, and 9 bases separated the two germline ends. CDR3 region: CASRTDPTGELFF. The DNA of the CDR3 is TGCGCCAGCAGGACAGACCCCACCGGGGAGCTGTTTTTT.

The chain carries TRBV2 and TRBJ1-3; D is ambiguous. Germline V gene lookup returns CDR1 SNHLY and CDR2 FYNNEI. The CDR3 consists of 16 residues. The germline V and J ends were trimmed by 6 bases and 3 bases, with 18 bases remaining between them. As DNA, the CDR3 is TGTGCCAGCAGCCATCTCCCGGGAAGTGGTGGAAACACCATATATTTT. Protein sequence: CASSHLPGSGGNTIYF.

This clone was observed a single time. The rearrangement uses TRBV5-8 and TRBJ2-5; TRBD2 matches at 8 bases. The CDR3 extends over 16 amino acids. Germline lookup yields CDR1 SGHTS and CDR2 YDEGEE. The V segment lost 6 bases and the J segment 1 base; nucleotides outside the gene matches: 11. The CDR3 region is CASTAYSGAGQETQYF. The DNA for the CDR3 is TGTGCCAGCACGGCCTATAGCGGGGCCGGCCAAGAGACCCAGTACTTC.

The chain has TRBV27 and TRBJ2-3, with 9 bases lining up with TRBD2. CDR1 MNHEY and CDR2 SMNVEV come from the germline V gene (reference sequence). Trimming at V came to 1 base and at J to 7 bases, leaving 6 bases not matched to a gene. The CDR3 covers 15 residues. Written as DNA, the CDR3 is TGTGCCAGCAGTTTATGGGGCGGGGGGGAAAATACGCAGTATTTT. Its protein product is CASSLWGGGENTQYF.

The chain combines TRBV11-3 with TRBJ2-1; TRBD2 matches at 8 bases. Unmatched junction bases numbered 3, after V lost 2 bases and J lost 9 bases. The CDR3 extends over 13 amino acids. Per the germline V gene, CDR1 is SGHNT and CDR2 is YENEEA. CDR3: CASSLRGGSEQFF. The CDR3 DNA reads as TGTGCCAGCAGCTTACGGGGGGGATCTGAGCAGTTCTTC. The full variable domain, its missing parts supplied by reference TRBV11-3 and TRBJ2-1, is EAGVVQSPRYKIIEKKQPVAFWCNPISGHNTLYWYLQNLGQGPELLIRYENEEAVDDSQLPKDRFSAERLKGVDSTLKIQPAELGDSAVYLCASSLRGGSEQFFGPGTRLTVL.

The rearrangement uses TRBV9 and TRBJ1-3; 7 positions agree with TRBD1. The CDR3 extends over 16 amino acids. The junction had 10 bases not matched to a gene; V was cut back by 3 bases and J by 4 bases. In germline, CDR1 is SGDLS, CDR2 YYNGEE. The CDR3 nucleotides read TGTGCCAGCAGCGGCGGGACAGCGCTTTGGGGAAACACCATATATTTT. Encoded protein: CASSGGTALWGNTIYF.

This CDR3 is CASSPRRGSTDTQYF. In DNA form, the CDR3 reads TGTGCCAGCTCACCCAGGCGGGGGAGCACAGATACGCAGTATTTT. This chain links TRBV18 with TRBJ2-3, with 7 positions matching TRBD2. The CDR3 covers 15 residues. Per the germline V gene, CDR1 is KGHSH and CDR2 is LQKENI. V was pared by 3 bases and J by 0 bases, with 3 bases of the junction left unmatched.

The chain links TRBV6-6 to TRBJ2-1; D possibly corresponds to TRBD2 (6 bases). The CDR3 covers 12 residues. Germline V CDR1 and CDR2: MNHNY, SVGAGI (reference sequence). The germline V and J ends were trimmed by 6 bases and 9 bases, with 12 bases remaining between them. CDR3 DNA: TGTGCCAGCAGCATTCACGGGGGTGAGCAGTTCTTC. Translating gives CASSIHGGEQFF.

V gene TRBV6-1 combines with J gene TRBJ1-1, with 7 bases matching TRBD1. Unmatched junction bases numbered 12, after V lost 8 bases and J lost 3 bases. This CDR3 has 15 residues. Looked up from germline, CDR1 is MNHNS and CDR2 is SASEGT. For the CDR3, the DNA is TGTGCCAGCCTAGGCCCAGGGGGACATGACACTGAAGCTTTCTTT. This translates into CASLGPGGHDTEAFF.

The chain carries TRBV19 and TRBJ1-2, with 9 positions matching TRBD1. Trimming took 4 bases from V and 6 from J; bases not matched to a gene: 9. The CDR3 runs 15 residues. Germline-derived CDR1 and CDR2 are LNHDA and SQIVND (reference sequence). The CDR3 spells CASSRPGQGMHGYTF. CDR3 DNA sequence: TGTGCCAGTAGTAGACCGGGACAGGGTATGCATGGCTACACCTTC.

The genes are TRBV5-1 and TRBJ2-3; 13 nucleotides line up with TRBD2. The V and J ends lost 3 bases and 1 base, in that order; junction bases with no gene match: 5. Per germline, CDR1 SGHRS and CDR2 YFSETQ. The CDR3 is made up of 17 amino acids. The CDR3 DNA sequence: TGCGCCAGCAGCTCGGGACTAGCGGGGCCTCGCACAGATACGCAGTATTTT. Protein: CASSSGLAGPRTDTQYF. Full variable domain (remainder filled in from reference TRBV5-1 and TRBJ2-3): KAGVTQTPRYLIKTRGQQVTLSCSPISGHRSVSWYQQTPGQGLQFLFEYFSETQRNKGNFPGRFSGRQFSNSRSEMNVSTLELGDSALYLCASSSGLAGPRTDTQYFGPGTRLTVL.

The chain combines TRBV5-4 with TRBJ2-1; perhaps TRBD2 as D (5 bases). CDR1 is SGHNT and CDR2 is YYREEE in the germline V gene (reference sequence). Deletions cut 0 bases from V and 0 bases from J, with 7 bases between. The CDR3 is made up of 15 amino acids. The CDR3 DNA is TGTGCCAGCAGCTTGGCGGGGAGCTCCTACAATGAGCAGTTCTTC. It specifies CASSLAGSSYNEQFF. The full variable domain, its missing parts supplied by reference TRBV5-4 and TRBJ2-1, is ETGVTQSPTHLIKTRGQQVTLRCSSQSGHNTVSWYQQALGQGPQFIFQYYREEENGRGNFPPRFSGLQFPNYSSELNVNALELDDSALYLCASSLAGSSYNEQFFGPGTRLTVL.

The V and J genes are TRBV23-1 and TRBJ2-4, with D possibly being TRBD1 (6 bases). TRBV23-1 is recorded as an ORF, its role being uncertain. The CDR3 runs 13 residues. V was cut by 5 bases and J by 2 bases, with 7 bases left in between. As DNA, the CDR3 is TGCGCCAGCAGTGGGGACACCAAAAACATTCAGTACTTC. Its translation: CASSGDTKNIQYF.

The chain has TRBV6-5 and TRBJ2-3, with TRBD1 matching over 7 bases. This CDR3 is built from 16 residues. CDR1 is MNHEY, CDR2 SVGAGI, per germline. V trimming: 0 bases; J trimming: 0 bases; junction bases outside the gene matches: 3. The CDR3, as DNA: TGTGCCAGCAGTTACTCCGGACAGGTTAGCACAGATACGCAGTATTTT. Translated: CASSYSGQVSTDTQYF.

The rearrangement uses TRBV5-6 and TRBJ2-3; TRBD2 matches 12 bases. Losses at the gene ends were 4 bases for V and 2 bases for J; bases not matched to a gene: 5. Germline V gene sequence: CDR1 SGHDT, CDR2 YYEEEE. The CDR3 runs to 16 residues. CDR3 coding DNA: TGTGCCAGCAGCCGGACTAGCGGGGACAACACAGATACGCAGTATTTT. Translation: CASSRTSGDNTDTQYF.

The chain joins TRBV10-2 to TRBJ1-1; TRBD1 matches 8 bases. The CDR3 runs 15 residues. Germline trimming cut 3 bases from V and 3 bases from J; bases unmatched to any gene: 6. The germline gives CDR1 WSHSY, CDR2 SAAADI. This chain's CDR3 is CASSDPGQGYTEAFF. The DNA of the CDR3 is TGCGCCAGCAGTGACCCCGGACAGGGCTACACTGAAGCTTTCTTT.

This chain links TRBV2 with TRBJ2-1; 9 bases map to TRBD2. The CDR3 is 18 residues long. CDR1 is SNHLY and CDR2 is FYNNEI in the germline V gene. V lost 4 bases and J lost 0; bases outside the gene matches: 10. CDR3 in amino acids: CASSGVSGGHSSYNEQFF. The CDR3 DNA sequence: TGTGCCAGCAGTGGAGTTAGCGGGGGTCACAGCTCCTACAATGAGCAGTTCTTC.

This chain's CDR3 is CASSVEGGGEQYF. CDR3 coding DNA: TGTGCCAGCAGCGTAGAGGGCGGGGGCGAGCAGTACTTC. The chain employs TRBV9 and TRBJ2-7, with 7 bases lining up with TRBD2. The junction had 3 bases not matched to a gene; V was cut back by 0 bases and J by 6 bases. CDR3 length equals 13 residues. From germline, CDR1 is SGDLS and CDR2 YYNGEE.

The V and J genes are TRBV15 and TRBJ2-7; 7 nucleotides match TRBD1. The V and J ends lost 1 base and 3 bases, in that order; junction bases with no gene match: 9. The CDR3 has 16 residues. Germline assignment: CDR1 LNHNV and CDR2 YYDKDF (reference sequence). The CDR3 sequence: CATSRVTPGQNYEQYF. In DNA form, the CDR3 reads TGTGCCACCAGCAGAGTCACCCCGGGACAGAACTACGAGCAGTACTTC.

This clone has only one observation. This chain uses TRBV7-8 with TRBJ2-4, with 7 bases lining up with TRBD1. There are 18 residues in the CDR3. J gave up 1 base and V 5 bases, and 14 bases lay outside the gene matches. Germline values: CDR1 SGHVS, CDR2 FQNEAQ. CDR3 region: CASSPGQVGPLAKNIQYF. In DNA form, the CDR3 reads TGTGCCAGCAGCCCCGGACAGGTTGGACCTCTGGCCAAAAACATTCAGTACTTC.

This chain uses TRBV28 with TRBJ2-5, with 11 bases matching TRBD2. From germline, CDR1 is MDHEN and CDR2 SYDVKM. This CDR3 comprises 14 residues. V lost 6 bases to trimming and J lost 5 bases; unmatched junction nucleotides: 5. The CDR3 DNA follows: TGTGCCAGCAGGACTAGCGGGGCCGGTGAGACCCAGTACTTC. Its translation is CASRTSGAGETQYF.